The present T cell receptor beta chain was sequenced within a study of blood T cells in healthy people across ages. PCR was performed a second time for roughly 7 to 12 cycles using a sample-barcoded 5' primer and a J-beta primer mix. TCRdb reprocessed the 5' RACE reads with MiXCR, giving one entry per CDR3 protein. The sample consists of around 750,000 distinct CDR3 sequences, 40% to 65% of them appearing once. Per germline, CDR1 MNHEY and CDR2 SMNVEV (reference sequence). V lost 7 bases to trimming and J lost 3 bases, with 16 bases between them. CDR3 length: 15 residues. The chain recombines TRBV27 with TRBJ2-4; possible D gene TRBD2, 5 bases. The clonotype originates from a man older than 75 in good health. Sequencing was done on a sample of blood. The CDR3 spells CASTAMAGLKNIQYF. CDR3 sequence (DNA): TGTGCCAGCACGGCCATGGCCGGACTCAAAAACATTCAGTACTTC.